This is a list of T cell receptor beta chains from one sample in a study of blood T cell repertoires in COVID-19. Sequencing used immunoSEQ multiplex PCR; TCRdb keeps in-frame clones, though not all of them. The sample yields approximately 310,000 clones, 85% seen once. Specimen: PBMCs or T cells enriched from blood (not recorded which). The receptor set was obtained from a woman aged 25 to 39 who had been exposed to COVID-19. The CDR3 runs from the conserved cysteine through the conserved F or W. A D gene is named only where the DNA matches it firmly. Not every row has a clone size; where given, it reads once, few, many or a size class.

size: -; D: TRBD2; J: TRBJ2-3; V: TRBV11-2; CDR3: CASSLRTRIDGTDTQYF; DNA: TGTGCCAGCAGCTTAAGGACTAGAATTGACGGCACAGATACGCAGTATTTT
size: -; D: -; J: TRBJ2-7; V: TRBV20-1; CDR3: CSASNNRVSYEQYF; DNA: TGCAGTGCTAGTAATAATAGAGTTTCCTACGAGCAGTACTTC
size: -; D: -; J: TRBJ1-2; V: TRBV27; CDR3: CASSFAGGDYGYTF; DNA: TGTGCCAGCAGTTTCGCGGGAGGGGACTATGGCTACACCTTC
size: -; D: -; J: TRBJ1-4; V: TRBV5-4; CDR3: CASSADIKSEKLFF; DNA: TGTGCCAGCAGCGCGGACATTAAGAGTGAAAAACTGTTTTTT
size: -; D: -; J: TRBJ2-2; V: TRBV15; CDR3: CATSKELLEVTGELFF; DNA: TGTGCCACCAGCAAAGAACTCCTCGAGGTCACCGGGGAGCTGTTTTTT
size: -; D: -; J: TRBJ2-5; V: TRBV10-3; CDR3: CAISESVTQETQYF; DNA: TGTGCCATCAGTGAATCCGTGACACAAGAGACCCAGTACTTC
size: -; D: -; J: TRBJ2-7; V: TRBV14; CDR3: CASSPLELYEQYF; DNA: TGTGCCAGCAGCCCGCTAGAGCTTTACGAGCAGTACTTC
size: few; D: -; J: TRBJ2-1; V: TRBV12-3/TRBV12-4; CDR3: CASSLQEEEFF; DNA: TGTGCCAGCAGTTTACAGGAAGAAGAGTTCTTC
size: -; D: -; J: TRBJ2-7; V: TRBV5-1; CDR3: CASWGDSYEQYF; DNA: TGCGCCAGCTGGGGGGATTCCTACGAGCAGTACTTC
size: -; D: -; J: TRBJ1-1; V: TRBV9; CDR3: CASSGRLVGGEAFF; DNA: TGTGCCAGCAGCGGCCGTTTGGTTGGGGGCGAAGCTTTCTTT
size: once; D: TRBD2; J: TRBJ2-3; V: TRBV10-3; CDR3: CAIMVAGGPDGTDTQYF; DNA: TGTGCCATCATGGTAGCGGGAGGGCCGGATGGCACAGATACGCAGTATTTT
size: few; D: -; J: TRBJ1-1; V: TRBV25-1; CDR3: CASRARGDGQAFF; DNA: TGTGCCAGCAGGGCCCGGGGGGACGGCCAGGCTTTCTTT
size: -; D: -; J: TRBJ1-2; V: TRBV6-5; CDR3: CASNRLGGSGYTF; DNA: TGTGCCAGCAACCGACTTGGGGGGAGCGGCTACACCTTC
size: -; D: -; J: TRBJ2-7; V: TRBV4-2; CDR3: CASRYRESSYEQYF; DNA: TGTGCCAGCAGATACAGGGAGAGCTCCTACGAGCAGTACTTC
size: -; D: TRBD1; J: TRBJ1-1; V: TRBV18; CDR3: CASSPQDRADTEAFF; DNA: TGTGCCAGCTCACCCCAAGACAGGGCAGACACTGAAGCTTTCTTT
size: -; D: -; J: TRBJ1-4; V: TRBV30; CDR3: CAWSRNQANEKLFF; DNA: TGTGCCTGGAGCAGGAACCAGGCTAATGAAAAACTGTTTTTT
size: -; D: TRBD1; J: TRBJ1-6; V: TRBV4-3; CDR3: CASSLGQGSSPLHF; DNA: TGCGCCAGCAGCCTGGGACAGGGAAGTTCACCCCTCCACTTT
size: -; D: -; J: TRBJ2-5; V: TRBV1; CDR3: CTSSQRAGTSGSEYQETQYF; DNA: TGCACCAGCAGCCAAAGGGCTGGGACTAGCGGGAGTGAATACCAAGAGACCCAGTACTTC
size: -; D: -; J: TRBJ1-5; V: TRBV3-1/TRBV3-2; CDR3: CASSQDLLSNQPQHF; DNA: TGTGCCAGCAGCCAAGATCTACTGAGCAATCAGCCCCAGCATTTT
size: few; D: -; J: TRBJ2-7; V: TRBV5-1; CDR3: CASRGGYEQYF; DNA: TGCGCCAGCAGGGGGGGATACGAGCAGTACTTC
size: -; D: TRBD1; J: TRBJ1-3; V: TRBV18; CDR3: CASSPGQGFGNTIYF; DNA: TGTGCCAGCTCACCGGGACAGGGGTTCGGAAACACCATATATTTT
size: -; D: TRBD1; J: TRBJ1-5; V: TRBV28; CDR3: CASRTGTYSNQPQHF; DNA: TGTGCCAGCAGGACAGGGACTTATAGCAATCAGCCCCAGCATTTT
size: -; D: -; J: TRBJ1-2; V: TRBV9; CDR3: CASSVGRLPPASPGYGYTF; DNA: TGTGCCAGCAGCGTAGGACGGCTCCCTCCCGCTTCTCCCGGGTATGGCTACACCTTC
size: -; D: -; J: TRBJ1-1; V: TRBV5-1; CDR3: CASSVGGSSALNTEAFF; DNA: TGCGCCAGCAGCGTTGGAGGGAGTTCGGCCCTGAACACTGAAGCTTTCTTT
size: once; D: TRBD1; J: TRBJ1-2; V: TRBV7-9; CDR3: CASSSGTGTGVGGYTF; DNA: TGTGCCAGCAGTTCCGGAACCGGGACAGGGGTAGGTGGCTACACCTTC
size: -; D: TRBD1; J: TRBJ1-5; V: TRBV28; CDR3: CASSPTTGDRNQPQHF; DNA: TGTGCCAGCAGTCCTACGACAGGGGACCGCAATCAGCCCCAGCATTTT
size: -; D: -; J: TRBJ1-5; V: TRBV27; CDR3: CARRTASNQPQHF; DNA: TGTGCCAGACGGACAGCTAGCAATCAGCCCCAGCATTTT
size: -; D: TRBD2; J: TRBJ2-1; V: TRBV5-1; CDR3: CASSLALAGGEEQFF; DNA: TGCGCCAGCAGCTTGGCACTAGCGGGAGGGGAGGAGCAGTTCTTC
size: -; D: TRBD1; J: TRBJ2-1; V: TRBV28; CDR3: CASRPDRDEQFF; DNA: TGTGCCAGCAGACCTGACAGGGATGAGCAGTTCTTC
size: -; D: -; J: TRBJ1-3; V: TRBV7-2; CDR3: CASSLVSTESSGNTIYF; DNA: TGTGCCAGCAGCTTAGTGTCGACGGAGAGCTCTGGAAACACCATATATTTT
size: few; D: -; J: TRBJ1-1; V: TRBV19; CDR3: CASTLGLGGTEAFF; DNA: TGTGCCAGTACCCTTGGTTTAGGGGGCACTGAAGCTTTCTTT
size: -; D: -; J: TRBJ1-5; V: TRBV30; CDR3: CAWSNLRLGNQPQHF; DNA: TGTGCCTGGAGTAATCTTCGGTTAGGCAATCAGCCCCAGCATTTT
size: -; D: TRBD1; J: TRBJ2-2; V: TRBV30; CDR3: CAWSSRGPAGELFF; DNA: TGTGCCTGGAGTTCTAGGGGGCCGGCCGGGGAGCTGTTTTTT
size: -; D: TRBD1; J: TRBJ2-6; V: TRBV5-1; CDR3: CASSPTGGSGANVLTF; DNA: TGCGCCAGCAGCCCGACAGGGGGGTCTGGGGCCAACGTCCTGACTTTC
size: -; D: -; J: TRBJ2-1; V: TRBV3-1/TRBV3-2; CDR3: CASSQGGSSYNEQFF; DNA: TGTGCCAGCAGCCAAGGAGGGAGCTCCTACAATGAGCAGTTCTTC